This TCR beta chain originates from a study of human T cells and chemical hapten exposure (dated by TCRdb to 2020 to 2022). Study-wide context: For sensitization, 2% DPC in acetone was applied to a 2 cm by 2 cm area of upper inner arm skin. Weekly therapeutic DPC doses were additionally applied to the scalp of patients throughout the roughly 24-week study period. Patch testing on the upper back used Finn chambers containing 0.01% DPC, with scoring done after 6 days according to International Contact Dermatitis Research Group standards. Alopecia areata with under or over 50% scalp involvement, alopecia totalis and alopecia universalis were represented in the patient cohort, which was mostly female. Libraries were combined into a pool for sequencing, and differences in TCR yield between samples came mainly from small differences in library volumes within the pool. Peripheral blood TCR repertoire changes were tracked in vivo in alopecia patients during primary and secondary sensitization to the hapten diphenylcyclopropenone (DPC). Patient blood was sampled pre-sensitization (week 0) and at 2, 6 and about 24 weeks after DPC sensitization. Blood for TCR sequencing was provided by twenty-nine alopecia patients at one to four time points (pre-sensitization, 2, 6 and 24 weeks).

According to the study, the label for this sample's time point signals: patch test 3, about 24 weeks after DPC sensitization. The treatment or condition label of this sample denotes: therapeutic diphenylcyclopropenone sensitization with weekly scalp DPC. Blood at each patch-test visit was drawn before the patch test was applied. Patients were eligible if aged 18 to 70, diagnosed with alopecia and judged suitable for DPC therapy, and pregnant patients were excluded. Total RNA was extracted from unfractionated whole blood collected in Tempus Blood RNA tubes. Libraries were built with RACE. Sequencing used a NextSeq 500. Library preparation attached unique molecular identifiers to individual cDNA molecules for quantitative, reproducible TCR counting. From each blood RNA sample, both TCR alpha and TCR beta chains were sequenced. In the authors' own workflow: The median number of TCRs per sample was approximately 93,000, ranging from about 20,000 to 750,000. V, J and CDR3 annotation of the TCR reads was carried out using the Decombinator software suite. For PS versus PT1 abundance plots, all samples were subsampled to the same number of TCRs (28,000). Expanded TCRs were defined as absent before sensitization and observed at least eight times at the 2-week time point. The public reads were quality trimmed at Q25 with fastp and then assembled into clones with MiXCR by TCRdb, keeping productive beta chains. Each entry is one CDR3 protein sequence, shown with its most common DNA and genes. These V and J calls derive from TCRdb rather than the authors' analysis. This sample lists 50,000 to 75,000 distinct CDR3 sequences; 11% were detected once. Less than 2.5% of the sample rests with the top ten.

Concerning this clonotype: Its antigen has not been determined. Base-call qualities are not available, and no considerably larger clone is one nucleotide away.

What the study reported, not specific to this receptor: The number of PT1 expanded TCRs positively correlated with patch test score, significant at thresholds 8, 16 and 32 but not 4. Compared with pre-sensitization or healthy control sets, expanded TCRs formed significantly more large CDR3 similarity clusters, which is consistent with antigen-driven responses. Because every patient had alopecia, a presumed autoimmune disease, the patients' immune response might differ from that of healthy individuals. After repeated subsampling, the strength of the expansion versus patch-test correlation and the threshold at which it became significant changed. DPC sensitization did not change the number of TCRs with a frequency above 1 in 1000, and there was no evidence of changes in global repertoire structure.

V was cut back by 2 bases and J by 4 bases, leaving a gap of 9 bases between them. There are 14 amino acids in the CDR3, from cysteine to phenylalanine inclusive. The retained sequence is limited to the CDR3, 42 bases, with the frame set at the first base. From a lookup of the germline V gene, CDR1 and CDR2 are SGHTA and FQGTGA. The sample was whole blood, taken in connection with sensitization to the hapten diphenylcyclopropenone (DPC). This receptor was identified in a woman younger than 45 with alopecia areata. Some clones in this sample may be carry-over from other donors' samples. This chain joins TRBV7-3 to TRBJ2-1; the D gene may be TRBD1 or TRBD2, since each aligns over 5 bases. The DNA sequence is given as TGTGCCAGCAGCTTACTCGGGGCATACAATGAGCAGTTCTTC. Its product reads: CASSLLGAYNEQFF. Beyond the CDR3, the reference TRBV7-3 and TRBJ2-1 genes provide the residues; the full variable domain reads: GAGVSQTPSNKVTEKGKYVELRCDPISGHTALYWYRQSLGQGPEFLIYFQGTGAADDSGLPNDRFFAVRPEGSVSTLKIQRTERGDSAVYLCASSLLGAYNEQFFGPGTRLTVL.